This note documents a single TCR beta chain sequence. The sample belongs to a study of blood T cell repertoires in COVID-19. Turning to the study itself: Nucleic acid was either cDNA or gDNA, and it came from T cells, B-cell-depleted T cells, or PBMCs.

Measured with immunoSEQ multiplex PCR; TCRdb has only the in-frame clones, and not every one. The data show more than 40,000 clones, about 85% seen once. V was cut by 6 bases and J by 0 bases, with 8 bases left in between. Germline V gene sequence: CDR1 MDHEN, CDR2 SYDVKM. CDR3 length: 13 amino acids. The gene calls are TRBV28 and TRBJ1-1, with D possibly TRBD1 on 5 matching bases. The sequence derives from a woman between 45 and 65 years old who had recovered from COVID-19. The sequenced sample consisted of PBMCs or T cells enriched from blood (not recorded which). The CDR3: CASRGLMNTEAFF. The CDR3 DNA sequence: TGTGCCAGCAGGGGACTCATGAACACTGAAGCTTTCTTT.